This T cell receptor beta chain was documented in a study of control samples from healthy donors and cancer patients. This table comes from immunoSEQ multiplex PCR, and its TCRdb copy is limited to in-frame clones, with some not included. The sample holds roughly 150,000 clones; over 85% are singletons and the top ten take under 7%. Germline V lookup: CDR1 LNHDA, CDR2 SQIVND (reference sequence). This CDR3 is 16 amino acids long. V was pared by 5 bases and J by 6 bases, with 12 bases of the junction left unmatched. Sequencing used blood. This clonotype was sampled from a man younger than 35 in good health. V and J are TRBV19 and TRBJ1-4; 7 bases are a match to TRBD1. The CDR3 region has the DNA TGTGCCAGTAGTCCCGGCAGGGGGGGGGTTTATGAAAAACTGTTTTTT. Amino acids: CASSPGRGGVYEKLFF.